This T cell receptor (beta chain) was documented in a study of cytomegalovirus exposure and HLA in healthy donors. Trimming stripped 2 bases from V and 8 bases from J, with 6 bases between. The CDR3 length is 11 residues. Germline CDR1 SQVTM, CDR2 ANQGSEA. Primers for the PCR totalled 60 Vbeta and 13 Jbeta. TCRdb's copy holds only in-frame clones and misses some; the assay was immunoSEQ multiplex PCR. In all, the sample yields tens of thousands of clones. The rearrangement links TRBV29-1 to TRBJ1-4; D might be TRBD1 (6 bases). The clonotype originates from a man aged 35-49 years in good health and CMV-seronegative. The source material was PBMCs. The CDR3, as DNA: TGCAGCGTTGAACAGGGGGAAAAACTGTTTTTT. The encoded protein is CSVEQGEKLFF. Drawing the rest from reference TRBV29-1 and TRBJ1-4, the complete variable domain is SAVISQKPSRDICQRGTSLTIQCQVDSQVTMMFWYRQQPGQSLTLIATANQGSEATYESGFVIDKFPISRPNLTFSTLTVSNMSPEDSSIYLCSVEQGEKLFFGSGTQLSVL.